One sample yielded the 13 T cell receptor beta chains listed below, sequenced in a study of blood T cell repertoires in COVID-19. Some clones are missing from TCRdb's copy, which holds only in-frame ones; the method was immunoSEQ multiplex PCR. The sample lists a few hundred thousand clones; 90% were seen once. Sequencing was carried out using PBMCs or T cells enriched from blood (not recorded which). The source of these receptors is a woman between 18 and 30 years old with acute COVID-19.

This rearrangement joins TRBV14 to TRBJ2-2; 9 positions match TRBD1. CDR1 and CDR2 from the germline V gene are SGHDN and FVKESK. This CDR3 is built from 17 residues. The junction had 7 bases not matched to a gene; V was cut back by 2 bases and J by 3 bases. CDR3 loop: CASSQLGRDRDTGELFF. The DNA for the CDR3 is TGTGCCAGCAGCCAATTGGGGCGGGACAGGGACACCGGGGAGCTGTTTTTT. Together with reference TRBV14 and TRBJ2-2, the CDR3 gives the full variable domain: EAGVTQFPSHSVIEKGQTVTLRCDPISGHDNLYWYRRVMGKEIKFLLHFVKESKQDESGMPNNRFLAERTGGTYSTLKVQPAELEDSGVYFCASSQLGRDRDTGELFFGEGSRLTVL.

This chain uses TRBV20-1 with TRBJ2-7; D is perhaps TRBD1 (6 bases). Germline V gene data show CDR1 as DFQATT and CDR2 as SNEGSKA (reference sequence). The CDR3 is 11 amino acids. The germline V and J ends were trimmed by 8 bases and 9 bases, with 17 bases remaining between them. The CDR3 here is CSSTTLQGQYF. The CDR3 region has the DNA TGCAGTTCCACCACATTACAGGGGCAGTACTTC.

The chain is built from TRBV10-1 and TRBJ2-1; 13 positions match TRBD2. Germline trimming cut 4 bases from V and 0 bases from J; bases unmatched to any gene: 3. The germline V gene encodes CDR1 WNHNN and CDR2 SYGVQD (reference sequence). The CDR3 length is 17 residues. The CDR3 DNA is TGCGCCAGCAGTGGGGGGACTAGCGGGAACTCCTACAATGAGCAGTTCTTC. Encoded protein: CASSGGTSGNSYNEQFF.

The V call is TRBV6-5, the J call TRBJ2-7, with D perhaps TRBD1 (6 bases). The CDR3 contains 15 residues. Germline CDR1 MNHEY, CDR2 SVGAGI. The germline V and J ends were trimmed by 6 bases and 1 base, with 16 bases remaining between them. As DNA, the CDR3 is TGTGCCAGCAGCGCTGACAGGATACCTTCCTACGAGCAGTACTTC. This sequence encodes CASSADRIPSYEQYF.

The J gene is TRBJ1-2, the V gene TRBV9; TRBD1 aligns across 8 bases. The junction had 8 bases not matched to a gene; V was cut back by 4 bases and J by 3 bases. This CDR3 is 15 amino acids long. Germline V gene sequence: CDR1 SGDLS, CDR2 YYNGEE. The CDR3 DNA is TGTGCCAGCAGCTCAGCCGGACAGGGTTACTATGGCTACACCTTC. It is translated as CASSSAGQGYYGYTF. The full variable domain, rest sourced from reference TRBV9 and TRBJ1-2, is DSGVTQTPKHLITATGQRVTLRCSPRSGDLSVYWYQQSLDQGLQFLIQYYNGEERAKGNILERFSAQQFPDLHSELNLSSLELGDSALYFCASSSAGQGYYGYTFGSGTRLTVV.

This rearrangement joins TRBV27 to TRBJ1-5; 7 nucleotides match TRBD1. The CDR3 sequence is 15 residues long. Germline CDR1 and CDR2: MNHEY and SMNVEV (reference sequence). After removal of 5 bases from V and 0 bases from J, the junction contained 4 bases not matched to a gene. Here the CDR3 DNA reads TGTGCCAGCAGTCCGTGGGACAGTAGCAATCAGCCCCAGCATTTT. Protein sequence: CASSPWDSSNQPQHF.

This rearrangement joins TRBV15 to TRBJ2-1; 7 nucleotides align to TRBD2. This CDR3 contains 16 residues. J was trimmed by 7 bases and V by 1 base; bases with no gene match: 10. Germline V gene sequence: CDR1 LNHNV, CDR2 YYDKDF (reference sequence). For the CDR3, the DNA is TGTGCCACCAGCAGAGGAGGCGGGAGCTTCGGAAATGAGCAGTTCTTC. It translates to CATSRGGGSFGNEQFF.

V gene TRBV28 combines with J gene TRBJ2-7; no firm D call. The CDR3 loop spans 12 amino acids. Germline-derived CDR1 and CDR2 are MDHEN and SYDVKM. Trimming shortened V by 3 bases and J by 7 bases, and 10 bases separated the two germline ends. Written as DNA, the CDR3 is TGTGCCAGCAGTTTCTCAGAGGCAGAGCAGTACTTC. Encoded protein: CASSFSEAEQYF. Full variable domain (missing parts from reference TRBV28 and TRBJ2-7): DVKVTQSSRYLVKRTGEKVFLECVQDMDHENMFWYRQDPGLGLRLIYFSYDVKMKEKGDIPEGYSVSREKKERFSLILESASTNQTSMYLCASSFSEAEQYFGPGTRLTVT.

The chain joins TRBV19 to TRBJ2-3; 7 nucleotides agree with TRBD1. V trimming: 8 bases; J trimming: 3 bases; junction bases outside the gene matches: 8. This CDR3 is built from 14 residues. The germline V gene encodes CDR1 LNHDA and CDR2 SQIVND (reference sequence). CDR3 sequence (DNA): TGTGCCAGTTCACCTCGACAGGGTACAGATACGCAGTATTTT. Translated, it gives CASSPRQGTDTQYF.

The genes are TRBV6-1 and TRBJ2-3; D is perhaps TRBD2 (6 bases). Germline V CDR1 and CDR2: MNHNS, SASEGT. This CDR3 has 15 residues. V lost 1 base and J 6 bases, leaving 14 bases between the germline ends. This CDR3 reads CASSEGWRARDTQYF. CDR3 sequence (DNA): TGTGCCAGCAGTGAAGGGTGGAGGGCTAGGGATACGCAGTATTTT.

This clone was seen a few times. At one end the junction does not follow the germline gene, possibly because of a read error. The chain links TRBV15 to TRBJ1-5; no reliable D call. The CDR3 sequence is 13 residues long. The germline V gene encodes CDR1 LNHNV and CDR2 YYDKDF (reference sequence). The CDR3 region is CATSGEAKSTKHF. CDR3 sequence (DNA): TGTGCCACCAGCGGAGAGGCCAAGTCCACCAAGCATTTT.

The CDR3 DNA reads TGTGCCAGCAGCAGGGATTCCAATGAAAAACTGTTTTTT. Amino acids: CASSRDSNEKLFF. The rearrangement joins TRBV2 to TRBJ1-4, with a possible D match to TRBD1 (5 bases). The CDR3 consists of 13 residues. Germline CDR1 SNHLY, CDR2 FYNNEI. The V end was cut by 6 bases, the J end by 5 bases, with 10 bases between.

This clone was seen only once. CDR3 nucleotide sequence: TGTGCCAGCAGTCATGCCGGGACTAGCGGGAAGGATGAGCAGTTCTTC. Amino acid sequence: CASSHAGTSGKDEQFF. The genes are TRBV27 and TRBJ2-1, with TRBD2 matching over 13 bases. This CDR3 has 16 residues. The trim removed 5 bases at V and 8 bases at J, leaving 9 bases unmatched. CDR1 is MNHEY and CDR2 is SMNVEV in the germline V gene (reference sequence).